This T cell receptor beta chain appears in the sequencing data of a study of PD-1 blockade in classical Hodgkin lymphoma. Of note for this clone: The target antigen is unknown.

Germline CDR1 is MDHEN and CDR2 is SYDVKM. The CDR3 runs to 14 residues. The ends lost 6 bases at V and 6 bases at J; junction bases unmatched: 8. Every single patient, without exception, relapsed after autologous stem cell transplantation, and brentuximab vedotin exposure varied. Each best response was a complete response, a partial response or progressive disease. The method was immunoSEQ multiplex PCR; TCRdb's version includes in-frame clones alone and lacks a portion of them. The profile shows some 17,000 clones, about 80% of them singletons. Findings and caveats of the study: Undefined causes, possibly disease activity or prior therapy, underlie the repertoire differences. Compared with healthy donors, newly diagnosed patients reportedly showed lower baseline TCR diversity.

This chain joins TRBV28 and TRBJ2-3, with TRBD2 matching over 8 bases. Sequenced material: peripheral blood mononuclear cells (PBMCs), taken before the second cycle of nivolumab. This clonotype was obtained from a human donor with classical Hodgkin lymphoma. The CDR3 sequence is CASRERGGPDTQYF. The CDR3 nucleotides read TGTGCCAGCAGGGAACGCGGGGGGCCGGATACGCAGTATTTT.